Shown below are 17 T cell receptor beta chains from a single sample sequenced in a study of blood T cell repertoires in COVID-19. TCRdb's copy holds only in-frame clones and misses some; the assay was immunoSEQ multiplex PCR. The table has 200,000 to 250,000 clones, 80% seen once. Sample: peripheral blood. These receptor sequences come from a woman in her sixties or seventies with acute or convalescent COVID-19.

The J gene is TRBJ1-2, the V gene TRBV28; 10 nucleotides agree with TRBD1. This CDR3 is 16 amino acids long. Per the germline V gene, CDR1 is MDHEN and CDR2 is SYDVKM. The junction had 7 bases not matched to a gene; V was cut back by 4 bases and J by 2 bases. DNA for the CDR3: TGTGCCAGCAGTTCCCAAGAGGGACAGGGGAACTATGGCTACACCTTC. Translated: CASSSQEGQGNYGYTF.

The chain uses TRBV7-9 and TRBJ2-5; D gene uncertain. V was shortened by 2 bases and J by 2 bases, with 9 bases between the two germline ends. CDR1 and CDR2 (germline): SEHNR, FQNEAQ (reference sequence). CDR3 length equals 14 residues. CDR3 DNA sequence: TGTGCCAGCAGCTTAACGGGTCAGCAAGAGACCCAGTACTTC. As protein: CASSLTGQQETQYF.

The genes are TRBV6-2 or TRBV6-3 and TRBJ1-4; 11 positions agree with TRBD1. CDR1 and CDR2 from the germline V gene are MNHEY and SVGEGT. V lost 5 bases to trimming and J lost 10 bases; unmatched junction nucleotides: 12. The CDR3 consists of 16 residues. The CDR3 loop is CASSASAGTGGRKLFF. Written as DNA, the CDR3 is TGTGCCAGCAGTGCCTCCGCCGGGACAGGGGGAAGAAAACTGTTTTTT.

This clone was seen only a few times. The J gene is TRBJ1-2, the V gene TRBV5-4; possible D gene TRBD1, 5 bases. V lost 2 bases, J lost 0 bases, and 11 bases lay in between. CDR1 and CDR2 (germline): SGHNT, YYREEE (reference sequence). The CDR3 totals 15 residues. CDR3 sequence reads: CASSFMDTPNYGYTF. DNA of the CDR3: TGTGCCAGCAGCTTCATGGACACCCCTAACTATGGCTACACCTTC.

The CDR3 protein is CASSQTGGEQYF. The CDR3 DNA reads TGTGCCAGCAGCCAGACAGGGGGCGAGCAGTACTTC. The chain employs TRBV3-1 (or the pseudogene TRBV3-2) and TRBJ2-7; the match to TRBD1 covers 9 bases. The germline V gene encodes CDR1 LGHDT and CDR2 YNNKEL (reference sequence). The CDR3 extends over 12 amino acids. Losses at the gene ends were 3 bases for V and 6 bases for J; bases not matched to a gene: 0.

This clone was counted between two and nine times. The chain employs TRBV27 and TRBJ1-5, with 7 bases matching TRBD1. The germline CDR1 and CDR2 sequences are MNHEY and SMNVEV (reference sequence). The V segment lost 6 bases and the J segment 4 bases; nucleotides outside the gene matches: 9. The CDR3 spans 15 residues. CDR3 amino acids: CASRLGGTENQPQHF. CDR3 sequence (DNA): TGTGCCAGCAGGTTGGGCGGGACAGAAAATCAGCCCCAGCATTTT.

The chain links TRBV5-1 to TRBJ2-1; 9 bases map to TRBD2. Germline CDR1 is SGHRS and CDR2 is YFSETQ. The CDR3 runs 15 residues. With V trimmed by 0 bases and J by 5 bases, 3 bases remained unmatched. CDR3 sequence: CASSLVPSGDNEQFF. In DNA form, the CDR3 reads TGCGCCAGCAGCTTGGTCCCTAGCGGGGACAATGAGCAGTTCTTC.

This clone was recorded at least ten times. The gene calls are TRBV28 and TRBJ2-3; 8 bases map to TRBD2. In germline, CDR1 is MDHEN, CDR2 SYDVKM. J gave up 4 bases and V 6 bases, and 12 bases lay outside the gene matches. CDR3 length: 16 residues. CDR3 amino acids: CASSVMGAGGPDTQYF. As DNA, the CDR3 is TGTGCCAGCAGCGTAATGGGGGCGGGAGGCCCAGATACGCAGTATTTT.

The chain recombines TRBV7-9 with TRBJ2-5; D is ambiguous. V was pared by 5 bases and J by 1 base, with 14 bases between. The CDR3 extends over 15 amino acids. Germline loops: CDR1 SEHNR, CDR2 FQNEAQ (reference sequence). This CDR3 is CASSPPVRLQETQYF. The CDR3 DNA is TGTGCCAGCAGCCCCCCTGTCAGGCTCCAAGAGACCCAGTACTTC.

This sequence joins TRBV7-8 and TRBJ2-7, with 8 positions matching TRBD1. V lost 3 bases and J lost 4; bases outside the gene matches: 8. This CDR3 region has 15 residues. Per germline, CDR1 SGHVS and CDR2 FQNEAQ. In DNA form, the CDR3 reads TGTGCCAGCAGCTTTTCGAGACAGGGGCTTTACGAGCAGTACTTC. This translates into CASSFSRQGLYEQYF.

The genes are TRBV29-1 and TRBJ2-5; D possibly corresponds to TRBD1 (6 bases). Germline lookup yields CDR1 SQVTM and CDR2 ANQGSEA. This CDR3 comprises 17 residues. Trimming cost V 0 bases and J 0 bases, with 17 bases left between them. CDR3 nucleotide sequence: TGCAGCGTTGAAGATTTGGGCAGGGGCCAGTACCAAGAGACCCAGTACTTC. This codes for CSVEDLGRGQYQETQYF. Filled out from reference TRBV29-1 and TRBJ2-5, the complete variable domain reads SAVISQKPSRDICQRGTSLTIQCQVDSQVTMMFWYRQQPGQSLTLIATANQGSEATYESGFVIDKFPISRPNLTFSTLTVSNMSPEDSSIYLCSVEDLGRGQYQETQYFGPGTRLLVL.

This clone was seen a few times. The chain's CDR3 is CASSLVSDTEAFF. CDR3 sequence (DNA): TGTGCCAGCAGTTTGGTTTCGGACACTGAAGCTTTCTTT. The V call is TRBV12-3 or TRBV12-4, the J call TRBJ1-1; D unclear. The V end was cut by 3 bases, the J end by 3 bases, with 8 bases between. The CDR3 has 13 residues.

The chain employs TRBV5-6 and TRBJ2-1, with 8 bases identical to TRBD1. Per the germline V gene, CDR1 is SGHDT and CDR2 is YYEEEE. The V gene end was trimmed by 4 bases and the J gene end by 10 bases; junction bases not matched to a gene: 13. This CDR3 spans 15 amino acids. CDR3 residues: CASSPRGQDYREQFF. Written as DNA, the CDR3 is TGTGCCAGCAGCCCTAGGGGACAGGACTACAGGGAGCAGTTCTTC.

This chain uses TRBV19 with TRBJ1-2; the D gene is possibly TRBD1 (5 bases). V was pared by 0 bases and J by 8 bases, with 13 bases between. The CDR3 is 14 amino acids. CDR1 is LNHDA, CDR2 SQIVND, per germline (reference sequence). In DNA form, the CDR3 reads TGTGCCAGTAGTATAGATCGGGACTTCGAGGGCTACACCTTC. Translation gives CASSIDRDFEGYTF.

V and J are TRBV5-8 and TRBJ2-7; 11 bases align to TRBD1. The CDR3 has 16 amino acids. Germline trimming cut 3 bases from V and 4 bases from J; bases unmatched to any gene: 9. Looked up from germline, CDR1 is SGHTS and CDR2 is YDEGEE. CDR3 coding DNA: TGTGCCAGCAGCTCCGGTACCGGGACAGGGGGATACGAGCAGTACTTC. Protein product: CASSSGTGTGGYEQYF. Supplemented by reference TRBV5-8 and TRBJ2-7, the full variable domain reads EAGVTQSPTHLIKTRGQQATLRCSPISGHTSVYWYQQALGLGLQFLLWYDEGEERNRGNFPPRFSGRQFPNYSSELNVNALELEDSALYLCASSSGTGTGGYEQYFGPGTRLTVT.

The V call is TRBV5-5, the J call TRBJ1-4; the D gene is possibly TRBD1 (5 bases). The CDR3 has 15 amino acids. The germline CDR1 and CDR2 sequences are SGHKS and YYEKEE (reference sequence). V lost 4 bases and J lost 8, with 18 bases in between. DNA of the CDR3: TGTGCCAGCAGCCCCGGGGGGGTCGGCGGGGAAAAACTGTTTTTT. Translated, it gives CASSPGGVGGEKLFF.

The gene calls are TRBV5-5 and TRBJ2-5; 8 nucleotides match TRBD1. The ends lost 4 bases at V and 4 bases at J; junction bases unmatched: 12. Germline lookup yields CDR1 SGHKS and CDR2 YYEKEE (reference sequence). There are 16 residues in the CDR3. The CDR3 region has the DNA TGTGCCAGCAGCACTCCGACGACAGGGGTTGGAGAGACCCAGTACTTC. This encodes CASSTPTTGVGETQYF.